Sequencing of this T cell receptor (beta chain) was carried out in a study of blood T cells in healthy people across ages. Study-wide results and limits: It was not known whether donors were CMV positive (a possible confounder of expanded clonotype changes). Long-lived donors exceeded aged donors in naive CD4+ cells and diversity.

The CDR3 covers 16 residues. Per the germline V gene, CDR1 is SEHNR and CDR2 is FQNEAQ (reference sequence). It was with a sample-barcoded 5' primer and a J-beta primer mix that a second PCR of roughly 7 to 12 cycles was run. TCRdb fed the 5' RACE reads into MiXCR, producing one record per CDR3 protein. The data hold a few hundred thousand distinct CDR3 sequences, with 25% to 35% observed a single time. As regards this clonotype: The antigen is not known.

The sample was also reused in another study, on T cells of mothers and their children. That paper notes: Donors comprised three healthy Caucasian mothers plus their six children. The cDNA synthesis received all extracted RNA, at about 1.5 ug per 15 ul.

The sample comprised blood. The chain links TRBV7-9 to TRBJ2-5; tentative D call: TRBD1 (6 bases). The assigned J gene may be wrong: the sequence end matches TRBJ2-1 better. The TCR originated in a boy younger than 10 in good health. The CDR3: CASSPGVEGAYNEQFF. CDR3 DNA: TGTGCCAGCAGCCCAGGGGTAGAGGGGGCCTACAATGAGCAGTTCTTC.